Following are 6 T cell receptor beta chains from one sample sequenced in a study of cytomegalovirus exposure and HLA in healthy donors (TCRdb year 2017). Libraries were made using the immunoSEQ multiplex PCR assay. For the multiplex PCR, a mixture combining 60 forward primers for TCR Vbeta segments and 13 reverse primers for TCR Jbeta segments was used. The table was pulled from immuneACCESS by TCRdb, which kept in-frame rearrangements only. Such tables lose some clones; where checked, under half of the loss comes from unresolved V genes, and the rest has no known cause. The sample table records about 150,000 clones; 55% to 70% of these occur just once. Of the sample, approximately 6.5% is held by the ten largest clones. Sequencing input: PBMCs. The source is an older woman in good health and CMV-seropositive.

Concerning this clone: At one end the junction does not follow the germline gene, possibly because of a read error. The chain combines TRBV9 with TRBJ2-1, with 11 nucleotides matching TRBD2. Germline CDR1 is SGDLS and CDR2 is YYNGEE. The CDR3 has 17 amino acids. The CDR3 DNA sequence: TGTGCCAGCAGCGCGCCTCGAACTAGCGGGAGCTACTATGAGCAGTTCTTC. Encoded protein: CASSAPRTSGSYYEQFF.

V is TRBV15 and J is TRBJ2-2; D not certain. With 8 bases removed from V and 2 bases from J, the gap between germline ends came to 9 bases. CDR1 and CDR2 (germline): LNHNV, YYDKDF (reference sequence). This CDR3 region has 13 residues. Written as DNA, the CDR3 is TGTGCCACCTTAGAAGTTAACACCGGGGAGCTGTTTTTT. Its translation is CATLEVNTGELFF.

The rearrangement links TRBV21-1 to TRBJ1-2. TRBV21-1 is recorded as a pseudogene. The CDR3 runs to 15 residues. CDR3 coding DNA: TGTGCCAGTCCTAATCTTCGCCCGGGGGACTATGGCTACACCTTC. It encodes CASPNLRPGDYGYTF.

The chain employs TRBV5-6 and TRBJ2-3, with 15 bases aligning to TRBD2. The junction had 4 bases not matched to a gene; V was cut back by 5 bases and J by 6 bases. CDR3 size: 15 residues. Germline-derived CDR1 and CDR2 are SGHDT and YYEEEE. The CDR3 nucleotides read TGTGCCAGCAGTTCCGGGACTAGCGGGGGGGATACGCAGTATTTT. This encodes CASSSGTSGGDTQYF.

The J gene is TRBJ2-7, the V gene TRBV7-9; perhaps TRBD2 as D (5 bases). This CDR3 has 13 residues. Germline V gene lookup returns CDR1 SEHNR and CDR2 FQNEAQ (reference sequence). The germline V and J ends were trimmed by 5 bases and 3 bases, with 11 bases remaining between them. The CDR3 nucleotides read TGTGCCAGCAGCCGCCCCGGGAACTACGAGCAGTACTTC. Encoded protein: CASSRPGNYEQYF.

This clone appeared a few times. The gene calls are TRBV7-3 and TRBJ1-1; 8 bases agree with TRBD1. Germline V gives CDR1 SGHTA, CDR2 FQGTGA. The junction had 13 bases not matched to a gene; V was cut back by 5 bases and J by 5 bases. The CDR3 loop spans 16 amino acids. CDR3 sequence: CASSPFQGARRTEAFF. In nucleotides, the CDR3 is TGTGCCAGCAGCCCTTTCCAGGGGGCAAGACGGACTGAAGCTTTCTTT.